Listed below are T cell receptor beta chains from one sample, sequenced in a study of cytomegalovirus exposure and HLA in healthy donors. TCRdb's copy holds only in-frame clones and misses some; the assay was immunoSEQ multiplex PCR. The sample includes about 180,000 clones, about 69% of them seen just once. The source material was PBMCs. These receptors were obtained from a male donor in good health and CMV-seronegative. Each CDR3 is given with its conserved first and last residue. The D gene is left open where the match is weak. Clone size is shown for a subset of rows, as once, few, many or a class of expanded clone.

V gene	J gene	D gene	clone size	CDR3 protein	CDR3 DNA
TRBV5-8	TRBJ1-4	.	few	CASSSPGGKTGEKLFF	TGTGCCAGCAGCTCTCCGGGTGGGAAAACGGGGGAAAAACTGTTTTTT
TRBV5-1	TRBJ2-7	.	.	CASTFSTDNYEQYF	TGCGCCAGCACCTTTAGTACGGATAACTACGAGCAGTACTTC
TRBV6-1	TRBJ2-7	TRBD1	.	CASSEGTGIYEQYF	TGTGCCAGCAGTGAAGGGACAGGGATCTACGAGCAGTACTTC
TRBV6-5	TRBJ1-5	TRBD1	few	CASSSDRLYQPQHF	TGTGCCAGCAGTTCGGACAGGCTTTATCAGCCCCAGCATTTT
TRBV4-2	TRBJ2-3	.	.	CASSQDQTNTQYF	TGTGCCAGCAGCCAAGATCAGACAAATACGCAGTATTTT
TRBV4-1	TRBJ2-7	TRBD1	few	CASSPGQMYEQYF	TGCGCCAGCAGCCCGGGACAGATGTACGAGCAGTACTTC
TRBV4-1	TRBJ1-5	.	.	CASSQLQGYSNQPQHF	TGCGCCAGCAGCCAACTACAGGGTTATAGCAATCAGCCCCAGCATTTT
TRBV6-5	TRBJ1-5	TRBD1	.	CASSLTGERQPQHF	TGTGCCAGCAGTCTCACAGGGGAACGTCAGCCCCAGCATTTT
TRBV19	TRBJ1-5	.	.	CASSIGGGSNQPQHF	TGTGCCAGTAGTATTGGGGGGGGGAGCAATCAGCCCCAGCATTTT
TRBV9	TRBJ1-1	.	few	CASSERRDSEAFF	TGTGCCAGCAGCGAAAGACGGGACTCAGAAGCTTTCTTT
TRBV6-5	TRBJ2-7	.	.	CASSYSEDLTYEQYF	TGTGCCAGCAGTTACTCGGAGGATCTGACCTACGAGCAGTACTTC
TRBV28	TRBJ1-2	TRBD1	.	CASKPGQGYYGYTF	TGTGCCAGCAAACCGGGACAGGGGTACTATGGCTACACCTTC
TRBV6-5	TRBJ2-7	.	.	CASSLQVLSYEQYF	TGTGCCAGCAGTCTACAGGTCCTCTCCTACGAGCAGTACTTC
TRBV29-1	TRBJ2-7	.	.	CSVVIGGSEQYF	TGCAGCGTTGTCATTGGAGGATCCGAGCAGTACTTC
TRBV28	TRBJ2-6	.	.	CASSSGAGANVLTF	TGTGCCAGCAGTTCGGGAGCGGGGGCCAACGTCCTGACTTTC
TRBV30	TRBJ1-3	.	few	CAWSGERGNTIYF	TGTGCCTGGAGTGGGGAGAGGGGAAACACCATATATTTT
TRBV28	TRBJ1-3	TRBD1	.	CASSLDRAGNTIYF	TGTGCCAGCAGTTTAGACAGGGCTGGAAACACCATATATTTT
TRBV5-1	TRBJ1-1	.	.	CASSLGAANTEAFF	TGCGCCAGCAGCCTAGGGGCCGCCAACACTGAAGCTTTCTTT
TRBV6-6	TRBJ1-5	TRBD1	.	CASTGTGGGNQPQHF	TGTGCCAGCACAGGGACAGGGGGAGGCAATCAGCCCCAGCATTTT
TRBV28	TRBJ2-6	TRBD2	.	CASSSLSLAGVKGANVLTF	TGTGCCAGCAGTTCACTCTCACTAGCGGGAGTGAAAGGGGCCAACGTCCTGACTTTC
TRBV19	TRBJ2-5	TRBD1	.	CASSIPAGGSETQYF	TGTGCCAGTAGTATCCCGGCAGGGGGTAGTGAGACCCAGTACTTC
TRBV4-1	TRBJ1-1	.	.	CASSPDSYRAAFF	TGCGCCAGCAGCCCCGACAGCTACAGGGCAGCTTTCTTT
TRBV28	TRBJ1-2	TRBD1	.	CATKTGDDYGYTF	TGTGCCACTAAGACAGGGGATGACTATGGCTACACCTTC
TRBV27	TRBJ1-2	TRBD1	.	CASSMTPPGQRYGYTF	TGTGCCAGCAGTATGACACCCCCGGGACAGAGATATGGCTACACCTTC
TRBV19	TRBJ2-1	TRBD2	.	CASSTLAGGQFF	TGTGCCAGTAGTACCCTAGCGGGAGGGCAATTCTTC
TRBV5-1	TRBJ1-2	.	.	CASSLEGHSYTF	TGCGCCAGCAGCTTGGAGGGACATAGCTACACCTTC
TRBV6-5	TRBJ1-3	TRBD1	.	CASSPTGGGGNTIYF	TGTGCCAGCAGCCCGACAGGGGGCGGGGGAAACACCATATATTTT
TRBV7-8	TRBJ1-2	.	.	CASGQNYGYTF	TGTGCCAGTGGGCAGAACTATGGCTACACCTTC
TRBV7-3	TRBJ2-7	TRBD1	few	CASSLSGQGQAYEQYF	TGTGCCAGCAGCTTAAGCGGGCAGGGACAGGCTTACGAGCAGTACTTC
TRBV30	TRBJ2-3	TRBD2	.	CAWVTSGRSDTQYF	TGTGCCTGGGTGACTAGCGGGAGGTCGGATACGCAGTATTTT
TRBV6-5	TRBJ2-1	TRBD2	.	CASSWAPGTSHTEQFF	TGTGCCAGCAGTTGGGCCCCAGGGACTAGTCATACTGAGCAGTTCTTC
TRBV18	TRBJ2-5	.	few	CASSPVTEEVTQYF	TGTGCCAGCTCACCAGTTACAGAGGAGGTGACCCAGTACTTC
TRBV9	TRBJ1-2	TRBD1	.	CASSFQGQGYGYTF	TGTGCCAGCAGCTTCCAAGGACAGGGGTATGGCTACACCTTC
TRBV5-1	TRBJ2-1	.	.	CASSTNGQPGSQFF	TGCGCCAGCAGCACCAACGGACAGCCTGGGTCGCAGTTCTTC
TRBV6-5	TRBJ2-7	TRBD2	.	CASRTLAGLYEQYF	TGTGCCAGCAGAACCCTAGCGGGCCTGTACGAGCAGTACTTC
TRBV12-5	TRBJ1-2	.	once	CASGLGDGGGYTF	TGTGCTAGTGGTTTGGGGGATGGCGGGGGCTACACCTTC
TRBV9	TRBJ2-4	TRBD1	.	CASSGGGTGENIQYF	TGTGCCAGCAGCGGAGGGGGGACAGGGGAAAACATTCAGTACTTC
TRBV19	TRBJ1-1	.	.	CASSTVQGNTEAFF	TGTGCCAGTAGTACGGTTCAGGGGAACACTGAAGCTTTCTTT
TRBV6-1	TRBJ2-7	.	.	CASRRGEQYF	TGTGCCAGCAGGAGGGGGGAGCAGTACTTC
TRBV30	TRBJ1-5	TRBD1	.	CAWSDGQGKGSNQPQHF	TGTGCCTGGAGTGATGGACAGGGGAAAGGTAGCAATCAGCCCCAGCATTTT
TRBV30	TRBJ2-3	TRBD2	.	CAWSVGREGHDTQYF	TGTGCCTGGAGTGTAGGTCGGGAGGGGCATGATACGCAGTATTTT
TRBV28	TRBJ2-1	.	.	CASSPSSYNEQFF	TGTGCCAGCAGCCCTAGCTCCTACAATGAGCAGTTCTTC
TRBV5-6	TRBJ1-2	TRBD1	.	CASSFQTGPGGYTF	TGTGCCAGCAGCTTCCAGACAGGGCCCGGGGGCTACACCTTC
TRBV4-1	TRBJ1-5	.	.	CASSPRGFNQPQHF	TGCGCCAGCAGCCCCAGGGGTTTCAATCAGCCCCAGCATTTT
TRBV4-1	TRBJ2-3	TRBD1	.	CASSPSPGQGTDTQYF	TGCGCCAGCAGCCCCTCGCCGGGACAGGGGACAGATACGCAGTATTTT
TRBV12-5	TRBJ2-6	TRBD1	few	CASGRGTGRSGANVLTF	TGTGCTAGTGGCCGAGGGACAGGACGCTCTGGGGCCAACGTCCTGACTTTC
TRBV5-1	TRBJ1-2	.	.	CASSDGGGPYGYTF	TGCGCCAGCAGCGACGGGGGGGGGCCCTATGGCTACACCTTC